This TCR beta chain was sequenced in a study of glioma-infiltrating T cells. CDR3 size: 15 residues. The V gene lost 4 bases and the J gene lost 0 bases, with 13 bases spanning the gap. Germline V lookup: CDR1 DFQATT, CDR2 SNEGSKA (reference sequence). Amplification of TCR alpha and beta CDR3 regions from RNA used iRepertoire nested multiplex PCR. One-step reverse transcription and amplification started from approximately 100-400 ng of tissue mRNA or PBMC total RNA. TCRdb redid the calling of the multiplex PCR reads with MiXCR, one entry per CDR3 protein. The repertoire has some 17,000 distinct CDR3 sequences, nearly 60% of them found once; the top ten carry approximately 42%. Details on this clonotype: Its specificity is not known.

Findings of the study overall: Tissue-blood divergence was below expectation in non-neoplastic patients, above in gliomas. CDR3 overlap between tissue and blood was very small.

This TCR was recovered from a human donor with low-grade glioma or glioblastoma, undergoing nonglioma brain surgery, or in good health (not recorded which). The chain is built from TRBV20-1 and TRBJ1-3; perhaps TRBD1 as D (5 bases). The sequenced sample was glioma tissue, nonneoplastic brain tissue, or PBMCs (not recorded which). CDR3 coding DNA: TGCAGTGCTATTCCTGACAGAGGCTCTGGAAACACCATATATTTT. This codes for CSAIPDRGSGNTIYF.